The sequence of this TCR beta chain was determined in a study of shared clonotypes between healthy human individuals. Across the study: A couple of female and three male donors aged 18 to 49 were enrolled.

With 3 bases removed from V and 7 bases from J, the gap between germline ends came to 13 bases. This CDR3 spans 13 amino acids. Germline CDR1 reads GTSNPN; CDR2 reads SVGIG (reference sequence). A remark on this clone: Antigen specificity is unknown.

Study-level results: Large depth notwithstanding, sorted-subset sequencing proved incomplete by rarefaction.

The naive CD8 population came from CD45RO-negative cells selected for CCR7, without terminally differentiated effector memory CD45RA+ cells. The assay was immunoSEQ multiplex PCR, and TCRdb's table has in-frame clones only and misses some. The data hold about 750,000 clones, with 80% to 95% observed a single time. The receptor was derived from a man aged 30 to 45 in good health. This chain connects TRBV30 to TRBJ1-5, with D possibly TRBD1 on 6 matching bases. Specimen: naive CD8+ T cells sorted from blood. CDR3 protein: CAWSPRGGQPQHF. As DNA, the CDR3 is TGTGCCTGGAGCCCAAGGGGGGGACAGCCCCAGCATTTT.